The TCR beta chain described here comes from a study of CD8+ T cells in alopecia areata. The germline V gene encodes CDR1 SEHNR and CDR2 FQNEAQ (reference sequence). The CDR3 consists of 14 residues. The V end was cut by 1 base, the J end by 2 bases, with 8 bases between. cDNA reverse transcribed from extracted RNA served as the sequencing template. Profiled with immunoSEQ multiplex PCR; TCRdb holds only in-frame clones, not every one. Among around 200,000 clones listed, less than 65% were seen once. The treatment: oral pan-JAK inhibitor, 5-10 mg twice daily. The receptor's source is a human donor with alopecia areata. The material was CD4+ T cells sorted from blood, obtained at week 4, from a patient treated with tofacitinib. V gene TRBV7-9 combines with J gene TRBJ2-5, with D unclear. The CDR3 sequence: CASSLGVLQETQYF. In DNA, the CDR3 is TGTGCCAGCAGCTTAGGGGTCCTACAAGAGACCCAGTACTTC.